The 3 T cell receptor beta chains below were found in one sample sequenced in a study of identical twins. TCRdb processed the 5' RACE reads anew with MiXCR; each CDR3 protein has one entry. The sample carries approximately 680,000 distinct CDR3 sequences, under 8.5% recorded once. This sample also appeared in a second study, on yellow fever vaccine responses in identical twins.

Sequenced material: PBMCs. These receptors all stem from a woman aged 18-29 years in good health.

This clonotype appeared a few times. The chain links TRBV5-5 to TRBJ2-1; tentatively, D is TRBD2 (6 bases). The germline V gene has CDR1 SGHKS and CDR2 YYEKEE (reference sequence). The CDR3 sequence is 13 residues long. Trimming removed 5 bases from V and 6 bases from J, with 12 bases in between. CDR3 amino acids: CASSRGTLNEQFF. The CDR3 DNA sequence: TGTGCCAGCAGTCGCGGGACCCTCAATGAGCAGTTCTTC. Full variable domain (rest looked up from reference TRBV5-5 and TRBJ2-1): DAGVTQSPTHLIKTRGQQVTLRCSPISGHKSVSWYQQVLGQGPQFIFQYYEKEERGRGNFPDRFSARQFPNYSSELNVNALLLGDSALYLCASSRGTLNEQFFGPGTRLTVL.

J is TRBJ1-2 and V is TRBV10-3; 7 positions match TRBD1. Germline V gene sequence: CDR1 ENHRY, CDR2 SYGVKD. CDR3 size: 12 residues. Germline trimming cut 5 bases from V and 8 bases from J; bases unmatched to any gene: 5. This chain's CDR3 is CAISPGTEGYTF. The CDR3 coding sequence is TGTGCCATCAGTCCCGGGACAGAGGGCTACACCTTC.

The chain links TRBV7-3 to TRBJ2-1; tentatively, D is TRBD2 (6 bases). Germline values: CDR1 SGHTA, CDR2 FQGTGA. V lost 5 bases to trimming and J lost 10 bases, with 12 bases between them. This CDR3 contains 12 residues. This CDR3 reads CASSVNAGEQFF. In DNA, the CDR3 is TGTGCCAGCAGCGTCAACGCGGGGGAGCAGTTCTTC.